This entry lists 4 T cell receptor beta chains sequenced from one sample in a study of CDR3 diversity in severe acne. MiXCR was run by TCRdb on the PCR reads, yielding one entry per CDR3 protein. This sample has about 85,000 distinct CDR3 sequences, with approximately 52% found just once. Specimen: blood. The source of these receptors is a male donor in good health, serving as a control.

This clonotype was detected ten times or more. The gene calls are TRBV28 and TRBJ2-1; D unclear. With 8 bases removed from V and 0 bases from J, the gap between germline ends came to 17 bases. The CDR3 has 16 amino acids. The V gene's germline CDR1 is MDHEN and CDR2 SYDVKM. For the CDR3, the DNA is TGTGCCAGCCTCTCGGCAGGAGCCCTCTCCTACAATGAGCAGTTCTTC. Amino acids: CASLSAGALSYNEQFF. Together with reference TRBV28 and TRBJ2-1, the CDR3 gives the full variable domain: DVKVTQSSRYLVKRTGEKVFLECVQDMDHENMFWYRQDPGLGLRLIYFSYDVKMKEKGDIPEGYSVSREKKERFSLILESASTNQTSMYLCASLSAGALSYNEQFFGPGTRLTVL.

The V call is TRBV11-2, the J call TRBJ1-1; perhaps TRBD1 as D (6 bases). In germline, CDR1 is SGHAT, CDR2 FQNNGV. This CDR3 region has 14 residues. V shed 9 bases and J shed 0 bases, with 14 bases lying between them. Written as DNA, the CDR3 is TGTGCCAGTATCATGGGGGCCATGAACACTGAAGCTTTCTTT. Translating gives CASIMGAMNTEAFF.

This clonotype was counted many times. The chain links TRBV2 to TRBJ1-5; D unclear. This CDR3 has 12 residues. V lost 1 base to trimming and J lost 7 bases, with 5 bases between them. The germline CDR1 and CDR2 sequences are SNHLY and FYNNEI. CDR3 sequence reads: CASSEDSQPQHF. DNA of the CDR3: TGTGCCAGCAGTGAAGACAGCCAGCCCCAGCATTTT.

This clonotype is labeled as medium-sized. This rearrangement joins TRBV2 to TRBJ1-5, with D unclear. Trimming pared 7 bases from V and 7 bases from J, leaving 17 bases between. The CDR3 is 14 amino acids. The V gene's germline CDR1 is SNHLY and CDR2 FYNNEI. In nucleotides, the CDR3 is TGTGCCAGCACCGAAGACGGGCCTCGGCAGCCCCAGCATTTT. It specifies CASTEDGPRQPQHF.